A single sample is the source of the 23 T cell receptor beta chains below, sequenced in a study of radiotherapy plus CTLA-4 blockade in lung cancer. Produced via immunoSEQ multiplex PCR; TCRdb's table is partial and in-frame only. The sample yields just under 60,000 clones, 65% to 80% seen once. Sequencing used peripheral blood, obtained from a patient treated with radiotherapy plus ipilimumab. The receptors shown here come from a human donor with non-small cell lung cancer whose response to radiotherapy plus ipilimumab could not be evaluated.

The chain employs TRBV2 and TRBJ1-3; D is unclear. Germline CDR1 reads SNHLY; CDR2 reads FYNNEI. The CDR3 has 11 amino acids. V was cut by 10 bases and J by 4 bases, with 8 bases left in between. CDR3 nucleotide sequence: TGTGCCATCCCCCAGGGAAACACCATATATTTT. Translation: CAIPQGNTIYF.

V is TRBV7-8 and J is TRBJ2-5; D is undetermined. The germline V gene has CDR1 SGHVS and CDR2 FQNEAQ. This CDR3 comprises 13 residues. Between the trimmed V and J ends, which lost 5 bases and 3 bases, there was a span of 10 bases. CDR3 region: CASSRLVEETQYF. CDR3 bases: TGTGCCAGCAGCCGTTTAGTCGAAGAGACCCAGTACTTC. Together with reference TRBV7-8 and TRBJ2-5, the CDR3 gives the full variable domain: GAGVSQSPRYKVAKRGQDVALRCDPISGHVSLFWYQQALGQGPEFLTYFQNEAQLDKSGLPSDRFFAERPEGSVSTLKIQRTQQEDSAVYLCASSRLVEETQYFGPGTRLLVL.

The rearrangement links TRBV29-1 to TRBJ2-7; TRBD1 agrees at 11 bases. Germline lookup yields CDR1 SQVTM and CDR2 ANQGSEA. The CDR3 is 16 amino acids. J gave up 6 bases and V 3 bases, and 13 bases lay outside the gene matches. This CDR3 reads CSVDIPGQGARSEQYF. The CDR3 DNA reads as TGCAGCGTTGATATCCCAGGACAGGGGGCGAGGTCCGAGCAGTACTTC.

V usage is TRBV7-2 and J usage is TRBJ1-1, with TRBD1 matching 9 bases. This CDR3 comprises 15 residues. The V and J ends lost 5 bases and 5 bases, in that order; junction bases with no gene match: 9. Germline CDR1 is SGHTA and CDR2 is FQGNSA. The CDR3 bases are TGTGCCAGCAGCCTGCCGGGACAGGGTACGACTGAAGCTTTCTTT. The encoded protein is CASSLPGQGTTEAFF.

This chain joins TRBV6-5 and TRBJ2-7, with a possible D match to TRBD2 (7 bases). V lost 0 bases and J lost 3, with 12 bases in between. CDR1 and CDR2 from the germline V gene are MNHEY and SVGAGI. The CDR3 is made up of 15 amino acids. CDR3 protein: CASSYSGEGVYEQYF. For the CDR3, the DNA is TGTGCCAGCAGTTACTCTGGGGAGGGGGTCTACGAGCAGTACTTC.

This chain links TRBV11-3 with TRBJ2-1, with 7 bases that match TRBD2. Looked up from germline, CDR1 is SGHNT and CDR2 is YENEEA. The CDR3 spans 17 residues. J gave up 2 bases and V 0 bases, and 7 bases lay outside the gene matches. The CDR3 nucleotides are TGTGCCAGCAGCTTAGATTTTGGGGAGGGCACCTACAATGAGCAGTTCTTC. Translated, it gives CASSLDFGEGTYNEQFF.

This chain joins TRBV28 and TRBJ2-1; D gene unclear. Deletions cut 4 bases from V and 9 bases from J, with 13 bases between. CDR1 MDHEN and CDR2 SYDVKM come from the germline V gene. The CDR3 spans 13 residues. The CDR3 DNA is TGTGCCAGCAGTTCCCCCGGTTTTGCTGAGCAGTTCTTC. Translation: CASSSPGFAEQFF.

The chain has TRBV7-3 and TRBJ2-2, with 9 positions matching TRBD2. This CDR3 is 15 amino acids long. CDR1 is SGHTA, CDR2 FQGTGA, per germline. Trimming at V came to 5 bases and at J to 7 bases, leaving 8 bases not matched to a gene. The CDR3 region has the DNA TGTGCCAGCAGCCCCGCGGGGGGGCGAATCGGGGAGCTGTTTTTT. The encoded protein is CASSPAGGRIGELFF.

The V and J genes are TRBV1 and TRBJ2-3; TRBD2 was called by the table and not checked on the DNA. TRBV1 has pseudogene status. The CDR3 runs to 14 residues. DNA for the CDR3: TGCACCAGCATCACTAGCGGGAGCACAGATACGCAGTATTTT. Translated: CTSITSGSTDTQYF.

This sequence joins TRBV27 and TRBJ2-7; TRBD1 matches 9 bases. This CDR3 has 15 amino acids. Germline loops: CDR1 MNHEY, CDR2 SMNVEV (reference sequence). The junction had 12 bases not matched to a gene; V was cut back by 6 bases and J by 6 bases. CDR3 in DNA: TGTGCCAGCAGCCGAATACAGGGGGCGCTTCTCGAGCAGTACTTC. Amino acids: CASSRIQGALLEQYF.

This clone was counted only a few times. CDR3 DNA: TGTGCCAGCAGCCAAGATTATCAGGGCAACTATGGCTACACCTTC. Protein sequence: CASSQDYQGNYGYTF. The chain recombines TRBV5-4 with TRBJ1-2; a weak D match, TRBD1 (5 bases). V lost 4 bases, J lost 2 bases, and 15 bases lay in between. This CDR3 is 15 amino acids long. Germline loops: CDR1 SGHNT, CDR2 YYREEE (reference sequence).

Of note for this clone: Mismatch with germline at one junction end may stem from a read error. The chain is built from TRBV4-1 and TRBJ2-5; 9 bases align to TRBD2. Germline V CDR1 and CDR2: MGHRA, YSYEKL. The CDR3 consists of 16 residues. CDR3 in amino acids: CASSQDQPTSGETQYF. For the CDR3, the DNA is TGTGCCAGCAGCCAAGACCAGCCCACTAGCGGGGAGACCCAGTACTTC.

The rearrangement joins TRBV15 to TRBJ1-5; tentative D call: TRBD1 (5 bases). V was trimmed by 0 bases and J by 5 bases, leaving 11 bases between them. This CDR3 is built from 15 residues. The germline V gene has CDR1 LNHNV and CDR2 YYDKDF (reference sequence). The CDR3 DNA is TGTGCCACCAGCAGAGATCGTCAGGGCTATCAGCCCCAGCATTTT. Encoded protein: CATSRDRQGYQPQHF. The entire variable domain, with the rest obtained from reference TRBV15 and TRBJ1-5, is as follows: DAMVIQNPRYQVTQFGKPVTLSCSQTLNHNVMYWYQQKSSQAPKLLFHYYDKDFNNEADTPDNFQSRRPNTSFCFLDIRSPGLGDTAMYLCATSRDRQGYQPQHFGDGTRLSIL.

V and J are TRBV27 and TRBJ1-5; 7 bases match TRBD1. The CDR3 has 16 residues. Trimming cost V 3 bases and J 11 bases; bases outside gene matches: 16. Germline lookup yields CDR1 MNHEY and CDR2 SMNVEV (reference sequence). CDR3 coding DNA: TGTGCCAGCAGTTTTCAGGTGCGACAGGGAGGCAGGTCCCAGCATTTT. This codes for CASSFQVRQGGRSQHF.

The V gene is TRBV2, the J gene TRBJ2-2, with 7 bases matching TRBD1. This CDR3 spans 14 amino acids. V trimming: 8 bases; J trimming: 0 bases; junction bases outside the gene matches: 3. From germline, CDR1 is SNHLY and CDR2 FYNNEI. The CDR3 protein is CASPGQTNTGELFF. The CDR3 nucleotides are TGTGCCAGCCCGGGACAGACGAACACCGGGGAGCTGTTTTTT.

In this sample, this clone turned up a few times. The chain links TRBV19 to TRBJ1-2; possibly TRBD1 for D (6 bases). Germline V gene lookup returns CDR1 LNHDA and CDR2 SQIVND (reference sequence). V lost 8 bases to trimming and J lost 6 bases, with 13 bases between them. The CDR3 extends over 12 amino acids. Here the CDR3 DNA reads TGTGCCAGTGGTTACAGGGAAAATGGCTACACCTTC. Translating it yields CASGYRENGYTF.

The V call is TRBV5-5, the J call TRBJ2-1; no reliable D call. The CDR3 is 14 residues long. V was trimmed by 0 bases and J by 9 bases, leaving 13 bases between them. Per the germline V gene, CDR1 is SGHKS and CDR2 is YYEKEE (reference sequence). Here the CDR3 reads CASSLVPGPTEQFF. The CDR3 DNA reads TGTGCCAGCAGCTTGGTTCCGGGTCCTACTGAGCAGTTCTTC. Full variable domain (rest looked up from reference TRBV5-5 and TRBJ2-1): DAGVTQSPTHLIKTRGQQVTLRCSPISGHKSVSWYQQVLGQGPQFIFQYYEKEERGRGNFPDRFSARQFPNYSSELNVNALLLGDSALYLCASSLVPGPTEQFFGPGTRLTVL.

J is TRBJ2-1 and V is TRBV4-2; 10 nucleotides align to TRBD2. The V and J ends lost 1 base and 7 bases, in that order; junction bases with no gene match: 10. The germline V gene encodes CDR1 LGHNA and CDR2 YNFKEQ. The CDR3 consists of 17 residues. CDR3 nucleotides: TGTGCCAGCAGCCAAGCAGAGACTAGCGGGCCATTTAATGAGCAGTTCTTC. It is translated as CASSQAETSGPFNEQFF.

This sequence joins TRBV7-2 and TRBJ1-5, with unresolved D. V was trimmed by 4 bases and J by 1 base, leaving 11 bases between them. This CDR3 comprises 15 residues. The V gene's germline CDR1 is SGHTA and CDR2 FQGNSA. CDR3 sequence (DNA): TGTGCCAGCAGCTCGAACCCCGGGAGCAATCAGCCCCAGCATTTT. Translated, it gives CASSSNPGSNQPQHF.

The rearrangement joins TRBV14 to TRBJ2-7; 11 bases map to TRBD2. J gave up 3 bases and V 4 bases, and 11 bases lay outside the gene matches. The CDR3 runs 17 residues. CDR1 is SGHDN and CDR2 is FVKESK in the germline V gene. CDR3 nucleotide sequence: TGTGCCAGCAGCCGGGCACTGGGACTAGCGGATGACTACGAGCAGTACTTC. Amino acids: CASSRALGLADDYEQYF.

The chain employs TRBV5-1 and TRBJ1-1; D perhaps matches TRBD1 (5 bases). The V end was cut by 5 bases, the J end by 1 base, with 9 bases between. CDR3 length equals 13 residues. The germline gives CDR1 SGHRS, CDR2 YFSETQ. The CDR3 DNA sequence: TGCGCCAGCAGTTACGACAGGAACACTGAAGCTTTCTTT. Its translation: CASSYDRNTEAFF.

The chain uses TRBV9 and TRBJ2-3; D call uncertain. V was clipped by 0 bases and J by 7 bases, with 12 bases between them. The germline V gene encodes CDR1 SGDLS and CDR2 YYNGEE. The length of the CDR3 is 14 residues. CDR3 amino acids: CASSVVGSTYTQYF. In nucleotides, the CDR3 is TGTGCCAGCAGCGTAGTTGGTAGCACGTATACGCAGTATTTT.

This clone was found once. This chain links TRBV7-8 with TRBJ1-1; possible D gene TRBD1, 6 bases. The CDR3 runs 16 residues. The germline V gene has CDR1 SGHVS and CDR2 FQNEAQ. Between the trimmed V and J ends, which lost 1 base and 11 bases, there was a span of 23 bases. CDR3 sequence: CASSLGGTGIRKAAFF. Written as DNA, the CDR3 is TGTGCCAGCAGCTTAGGGGGAACAGGGATTCGGAAAGCGGCTTTCTTT.